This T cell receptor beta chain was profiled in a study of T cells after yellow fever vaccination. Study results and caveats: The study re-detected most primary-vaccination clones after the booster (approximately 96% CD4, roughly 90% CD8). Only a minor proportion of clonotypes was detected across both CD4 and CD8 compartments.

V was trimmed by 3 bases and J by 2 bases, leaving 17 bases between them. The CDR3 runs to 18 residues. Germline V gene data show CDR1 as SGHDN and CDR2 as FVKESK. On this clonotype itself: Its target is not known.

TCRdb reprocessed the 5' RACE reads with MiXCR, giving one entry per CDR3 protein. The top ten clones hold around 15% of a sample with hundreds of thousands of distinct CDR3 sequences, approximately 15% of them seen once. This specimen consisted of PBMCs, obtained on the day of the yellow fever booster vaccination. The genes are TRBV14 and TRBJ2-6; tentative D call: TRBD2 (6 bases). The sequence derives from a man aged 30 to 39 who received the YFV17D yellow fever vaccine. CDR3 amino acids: CASSHPYPGGAGANVLTF. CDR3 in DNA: TGTGCCAGCAGCCACCCATACCCTGGCGGGGCTGGGGCCAACGTCCTGACTTTC.